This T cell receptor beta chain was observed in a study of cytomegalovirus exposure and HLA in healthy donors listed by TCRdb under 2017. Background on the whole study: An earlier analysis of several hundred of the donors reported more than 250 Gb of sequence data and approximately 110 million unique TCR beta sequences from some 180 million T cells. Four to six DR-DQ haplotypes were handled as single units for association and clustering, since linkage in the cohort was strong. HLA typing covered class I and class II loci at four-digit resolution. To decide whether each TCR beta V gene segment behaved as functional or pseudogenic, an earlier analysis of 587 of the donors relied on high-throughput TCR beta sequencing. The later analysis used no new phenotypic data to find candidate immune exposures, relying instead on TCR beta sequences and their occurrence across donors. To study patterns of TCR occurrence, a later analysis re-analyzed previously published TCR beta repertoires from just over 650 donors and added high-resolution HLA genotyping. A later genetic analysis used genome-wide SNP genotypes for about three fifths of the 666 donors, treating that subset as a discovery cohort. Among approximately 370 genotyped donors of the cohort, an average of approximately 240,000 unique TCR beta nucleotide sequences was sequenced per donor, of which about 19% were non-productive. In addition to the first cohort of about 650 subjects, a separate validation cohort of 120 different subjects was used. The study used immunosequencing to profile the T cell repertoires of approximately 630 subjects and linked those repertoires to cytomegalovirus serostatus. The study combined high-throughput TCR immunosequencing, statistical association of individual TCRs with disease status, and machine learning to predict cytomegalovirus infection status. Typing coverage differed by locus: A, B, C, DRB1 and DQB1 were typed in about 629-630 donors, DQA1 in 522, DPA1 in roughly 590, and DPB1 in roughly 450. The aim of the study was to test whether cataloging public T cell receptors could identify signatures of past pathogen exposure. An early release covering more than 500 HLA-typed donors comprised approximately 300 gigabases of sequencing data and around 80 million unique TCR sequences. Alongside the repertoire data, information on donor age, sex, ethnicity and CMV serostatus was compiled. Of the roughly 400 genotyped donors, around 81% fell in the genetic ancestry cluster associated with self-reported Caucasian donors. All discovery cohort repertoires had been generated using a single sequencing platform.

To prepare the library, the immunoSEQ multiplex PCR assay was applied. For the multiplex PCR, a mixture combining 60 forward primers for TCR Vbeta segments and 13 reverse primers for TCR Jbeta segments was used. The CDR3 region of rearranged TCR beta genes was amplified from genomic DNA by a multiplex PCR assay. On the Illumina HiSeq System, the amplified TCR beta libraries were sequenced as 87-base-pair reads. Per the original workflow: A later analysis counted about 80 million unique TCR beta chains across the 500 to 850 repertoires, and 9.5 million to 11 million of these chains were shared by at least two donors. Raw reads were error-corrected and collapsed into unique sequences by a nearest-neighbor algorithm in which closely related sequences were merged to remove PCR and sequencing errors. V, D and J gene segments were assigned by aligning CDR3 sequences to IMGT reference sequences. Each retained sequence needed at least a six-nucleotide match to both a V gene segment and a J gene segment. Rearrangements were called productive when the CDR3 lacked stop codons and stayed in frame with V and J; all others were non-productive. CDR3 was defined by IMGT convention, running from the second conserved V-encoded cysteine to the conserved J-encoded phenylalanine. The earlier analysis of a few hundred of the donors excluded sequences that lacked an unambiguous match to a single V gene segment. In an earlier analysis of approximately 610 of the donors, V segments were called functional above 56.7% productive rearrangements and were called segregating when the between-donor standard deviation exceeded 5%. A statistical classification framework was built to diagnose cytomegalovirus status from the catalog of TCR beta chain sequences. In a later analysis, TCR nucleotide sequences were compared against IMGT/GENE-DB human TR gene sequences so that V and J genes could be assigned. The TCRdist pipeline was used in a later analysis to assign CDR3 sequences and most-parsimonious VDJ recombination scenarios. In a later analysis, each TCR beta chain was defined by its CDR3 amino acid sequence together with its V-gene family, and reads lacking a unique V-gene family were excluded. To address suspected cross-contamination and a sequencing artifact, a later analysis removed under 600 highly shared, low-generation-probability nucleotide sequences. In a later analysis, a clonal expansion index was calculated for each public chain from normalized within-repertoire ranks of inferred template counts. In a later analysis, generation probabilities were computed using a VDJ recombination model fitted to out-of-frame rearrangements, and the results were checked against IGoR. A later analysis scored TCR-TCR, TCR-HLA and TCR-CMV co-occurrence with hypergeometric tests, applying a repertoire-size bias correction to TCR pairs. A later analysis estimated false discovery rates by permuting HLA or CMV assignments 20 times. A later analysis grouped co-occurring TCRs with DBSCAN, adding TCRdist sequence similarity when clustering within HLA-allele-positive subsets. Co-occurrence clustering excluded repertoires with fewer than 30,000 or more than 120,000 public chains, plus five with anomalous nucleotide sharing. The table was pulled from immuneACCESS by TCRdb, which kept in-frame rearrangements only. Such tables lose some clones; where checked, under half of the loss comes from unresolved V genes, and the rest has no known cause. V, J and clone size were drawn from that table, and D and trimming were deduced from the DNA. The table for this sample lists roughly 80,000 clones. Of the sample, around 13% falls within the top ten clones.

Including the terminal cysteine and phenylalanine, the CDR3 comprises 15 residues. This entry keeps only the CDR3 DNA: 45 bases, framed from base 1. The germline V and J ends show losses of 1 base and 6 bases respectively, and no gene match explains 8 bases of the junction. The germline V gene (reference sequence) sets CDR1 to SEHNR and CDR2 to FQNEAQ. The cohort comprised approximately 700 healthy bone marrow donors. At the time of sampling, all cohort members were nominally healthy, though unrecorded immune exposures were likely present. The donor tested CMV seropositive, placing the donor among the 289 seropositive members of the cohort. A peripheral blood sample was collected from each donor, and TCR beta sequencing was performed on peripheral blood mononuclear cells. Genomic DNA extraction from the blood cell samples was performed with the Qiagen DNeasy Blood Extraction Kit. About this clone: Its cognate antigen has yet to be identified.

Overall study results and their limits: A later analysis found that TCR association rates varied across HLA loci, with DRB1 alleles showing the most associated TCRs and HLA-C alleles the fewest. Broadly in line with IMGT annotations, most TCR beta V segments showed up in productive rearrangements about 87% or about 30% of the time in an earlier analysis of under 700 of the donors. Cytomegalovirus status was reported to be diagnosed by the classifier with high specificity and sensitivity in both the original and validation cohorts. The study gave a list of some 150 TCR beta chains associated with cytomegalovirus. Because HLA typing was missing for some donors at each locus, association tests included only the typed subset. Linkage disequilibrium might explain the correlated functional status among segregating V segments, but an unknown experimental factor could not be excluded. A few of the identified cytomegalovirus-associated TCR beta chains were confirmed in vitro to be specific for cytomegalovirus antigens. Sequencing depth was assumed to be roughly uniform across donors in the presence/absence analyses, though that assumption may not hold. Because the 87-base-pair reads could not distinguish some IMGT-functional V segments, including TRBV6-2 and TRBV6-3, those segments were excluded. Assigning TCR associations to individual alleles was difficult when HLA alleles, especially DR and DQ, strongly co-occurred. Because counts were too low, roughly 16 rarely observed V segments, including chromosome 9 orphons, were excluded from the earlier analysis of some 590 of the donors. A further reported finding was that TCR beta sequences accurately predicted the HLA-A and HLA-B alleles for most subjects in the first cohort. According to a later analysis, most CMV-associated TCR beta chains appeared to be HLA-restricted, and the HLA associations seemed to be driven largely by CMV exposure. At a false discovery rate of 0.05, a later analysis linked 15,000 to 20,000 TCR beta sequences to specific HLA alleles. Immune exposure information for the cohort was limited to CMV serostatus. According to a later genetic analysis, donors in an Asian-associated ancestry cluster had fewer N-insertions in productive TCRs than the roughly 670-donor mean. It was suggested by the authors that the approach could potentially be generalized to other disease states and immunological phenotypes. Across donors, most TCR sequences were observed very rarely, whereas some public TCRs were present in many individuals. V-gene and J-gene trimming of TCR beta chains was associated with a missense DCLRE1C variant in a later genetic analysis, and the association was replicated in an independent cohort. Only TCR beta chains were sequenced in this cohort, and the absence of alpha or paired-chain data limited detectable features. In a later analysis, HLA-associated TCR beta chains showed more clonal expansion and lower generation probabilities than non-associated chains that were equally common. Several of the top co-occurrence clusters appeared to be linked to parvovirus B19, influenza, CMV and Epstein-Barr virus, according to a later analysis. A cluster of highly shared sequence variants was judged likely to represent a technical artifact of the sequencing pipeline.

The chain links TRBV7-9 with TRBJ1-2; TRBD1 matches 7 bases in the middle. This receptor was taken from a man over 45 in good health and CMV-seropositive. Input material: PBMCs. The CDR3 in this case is CASSLDSPGGNGYTF. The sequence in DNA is TGTGCCAGCAGCTTAGATAGTCCAGGGGGAAATGGCTACACCTTC. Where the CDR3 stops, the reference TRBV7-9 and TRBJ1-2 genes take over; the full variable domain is DTGVSQNPRHKITKRGQNVTFRCDPISEHNRLYWYRQTLGQGPEFLTYFQNEAQLEKSRLLSDRFSAERPKGSFSTLEIQRTEQGDSAMYLCASSLDSPGGNGYTFGSGTRLTVV.